These 4 T cell receptor beta chains came from one sample sequenced in a study of blood T cells in healthy people across ages (dated by TCRdb to about 2015). The method behind the library was 5' RACE. TCRdb records Illumina HiSeq 2500 as the sequencer. A second PCR of about 7 to 12 cycles was performed with a sample-barcoded 5' primer and a J-beta primer mix. TCRdb reprocessed the public reads (quality trimming at Q25 with fastp, clone calling with MiXCR) and kept in-frame beta chains. Duplicate CDR3 protein sequences are folded into a single record with the most common DNA and genes. The table for this sample lists more than 1,400,000 distinct CDR3 sequences; around 39% of them were counted only once. The top ten clonotypes cover 7% to 9% of the sample. Sequencing was carried out using blood. The receptors shown here come from a woman younger than 30 in good health.

This clonotype has a handful of counts. The chain uses TRBV20-1 and TRBJ2-5; weak D call: TRBD2 (5 bases). The CDR3 runs 14 residues. V was pared by 0 bases and J by 5 bases, with 13 bases between. The V gene's germline CDR1 is DFQATT and CDR2 SNEGSKA (reference sequence). The CDR3 loop reads CSAREPKTTETQYF. DNA of the CDR3: TGCAGTGCTAGAGAACCGAAGACTACGGAGACCCAGTACTTC.

CDR3 in DNA: TGTGCCAGCAGTTTGGGACGTGCGGATGAGCAGTTCTTC. Its protein is CASSLGRADEQFF. V gene TRBV12-3 or TRBV12-4 combines with J gene TRBJ2-1; D tentatively reads TRBD1 or TRBD2 (5 bases each). The CDR3 sequence is 13 residues long. Trimming cost V 3 bases and J 8 bases, with 11 bases left between them.

The CDR3 coding sequence is TGTGCCAGCAGACTTAGCGGGGGCCCGTTGGAGCAGTACTTC. It specifies CASRLSGGPLEQYF. V gene TRBV12-3 or TRBV12-4 combines with J gene TRBJ2-4; TRBD2 agrees at 9 bases. V lost 6 bases, J lost 13 bases, and 13 bases stayed unmatched. This CDR3 comprises 14 residues.

The chain employs TRBV6-1 and TRBJ2-2; perhaps D is TRBD1 or TRBD2 (7 bases each). The germline V gene has CDR1 MNHNS and CDR2 SASEGT. Trimming cost V 2 bases and J 2 bases, with 15 bases left between them. This CDR3 spans 17 amino acids. CDR3 in DNA: TGTGCCAGCAGTGAACCCGGGGGGACAGCAAACACCGGGGAGCTGTTTTTT. Encoded protein: CASSEPGGTANTGELFF.